This T cell receptor beta chain is drawn from a study of T-cell memory formation after mild COVID-19. TCRdb redid the calling of the 5' RACE reads with MiXCR, one entry per CDR3 protein. The sample has about 180,000 distinct CDR3 sequences, under 20% seen once. CDR1 LGHNA and CDR2 YSLEER come from the germline V gene. This CDR3 is built from 16 residues. V gave up 4 bases and J gave up 6 bases; unmatched junction bases: 11. Sequenced material: PBMCs or a T cell subset sorted from them (not recorded which). The clonotype comes from a man between 18 and 29 years old who had mild COVID-19 (a few samples of this study predate the infection). Cell type and time point are not known. The chain couples TRBV4-3 to TRBJ2-3; 9 positions agree with TRBD1. CDR3 residues: CASSRKGQGVGDTQYF. CDR3 bases: TGCGCCAGCAGCCGGAAGGGACAGGGAGTAGGCGATACGCAGTATTTT.